What follows describes a single TCR beta chain. As yet, its antigen is unknown. Alongside a J-beta primer mix, a sample-barcoded 5' primer served in a second PCR lasting roughly 7 to 11 cycles. TCRdb reprocessed the 5' RACE reads via MiXCR and lists one record per CDR3 protein. The repertoire holds roughly 680,000 distinct CDR3 sequences, around 52% seen once, with approximately 13% in the top ten. These data are taken from a study of blood T cells in healthy people across ages. Across the study: Roughly one uniquely barcoded beta molecule per two T cells was captured. Notes on the study in general: For the donors, CMV status was unknown and possibly confounded expanded clonotype changes. The recorded TCR beta diversity per million T cells decreased in a roughly linear manner with age.

The specimen sequenced was blood. The sequence was obtained from a woman of 80 years or more in good health.

CDR3 loop: CSARTGPISDTEAFF. For the CDR3, the DNA is TGCAGTGCTAGAACGGGACCCATTTCGGACACTGAAGCTTTCTTT. This chain joins TRBV20-1 and TRBJ1-1, with a possible D match to TRBD1 (5 bases). Trimming stripped 2 bases from V and 3 bases from J, with 16 bases between. This CDR3 has 15 residues. Germline V gives CDR1 DFQATT, CDR2 SNEGSKA (reference sequence).